Shown below are 5 T cell receptor beta chains from a single sample sequenced in a study of cytomegalovirus exposure and HLA in healthy donors. The PCR contained 60 Vbeta and 13 Jbeta primers. The protocol was immunoSEQ multiplex PCR, while the TCRdb copy is restricted to in-frame clones and leaves out a portion. The sample lists 95,000 to 150,000 clones; about 62% were seen once. The sample comprised PBMCs. These receptor sequences come from a woman in her forties in good health and CMV-seropositive.

The chain joins TRBV9 to TRBJ1-1; 7 bases map to TRBD1. This CDR3 region has 15 residues. V was clipped by 2 bases and J by 2 bases; unmatched bases: 6. Germline values: CDR1 SGDLS, CDR2 YYNGEE. Here the CDR3 reads CASSVLGTANTEAFF. CDR3 DNA: TGTGCCAGCAGCGTCCTCGGGACAGCAAACACTGAAGCTTTCTTT.

This clone occurred a few times. The V and J genes are TRBV14 and TRBJ2-7; the match to TRBD1 covers 8 bases. Germline CDR1 SGHDN, CDR2 FVKESK. This CDR3 region has 17 residues. After removal of 1 base from V and 4 bases from J, the junction contained 12 bases not matched to a gene. CDR3 bases: TGTGCCAGCAGCCAAGTGTGGAGGACAGGGAGTGGGTACGAGCAGTACTTC. Translated: CASSQVWRTGSGYEQYF.

This clone has more than one count but fewer than ten. This chain connects TRBV30 to TRBJ1-3; no definite D call. The CDR3 is 13 amino acids. Germline CDR1 and CDR2: GTSNPN and SVGIG (reference sequence). Trimming pared 2 bases from V and 3 bases from J, leaving 8 bases between. The DNA for the CDR3 is TGTGCCTGGAGTCTCAGCGGTGGAAACACCATATATTTT. It codes for CAWSLSGGNTIYF.

J is TRBJ2-3 and V is TRBV9; tentatively, D is TRBD1 (5 bases). Deletions cut 2 bases from V and 2 bases from J, with 12 bases between. The CDR3 sequence is 15 residues long. Germline V gene data show CDR1 as SGDLS and CDR2 as YYNGEE. The CDR3 is CASSVQGYPTDTQYF. In DNA, the CDR3 is TGTGCCAGCAGCGTCCAGGGCTACCCCACAGATACGCAGTATTTT.

The rearrangement joins TRBV2 to TRBJ2-7; no clear D. The CDR3 runs 13 residues. Trimming stripped 5 bases from V and 6 bases from J, with 14 bases between. Germline assignment: CDR1 SNHLY and CDR2 FYNNEI. CDR3 DNA: TGTGCCAGCAGTAAACCCCTTAACAGCGAGCAGTACTTC. This encodes CASSKPLNSEQYF.